This T cell receptor (beta chain) was identified during a study of blood T cell repertoires in COVID-19. This CDR3 has 12 residues. V dropped 5 bases and J dropped 4 bases, with 5 bases sitting between them. Repertoires were generated with immunoSEQ multiplex PCR, while TCRdb's copy carries only in-frame clones and drops some. The sample gives 200,000 to 250,000 clones, over 75% of which show up once; 15% to 20% is in the top ten. This TCR was sampled from a man over 45 with COVID-19, enrolled during active disease. V is TRBV12-3 or TRBV12-4 and J is TRBJ1-4; D is unclear. Sequenced material: peripheral blood. Here the CDR3 reads CASSPNNEKLFF. The CDR3 nucleotides read TGTGCCAGCAGTCCAAATAATGAAAAACTGTTTTTT.